The rows below give T cell receptor beta chains drawn from one sample of a study of naive and memory T cell subsets. MiXCR was run by TCRdb on the 5' RACE reads, yielding one entry per CDR3 protein. The sample consists of about 62,000 distinct CDR3 sequences, approximately 8% of them appearing once. The receptor set was obtained from a female donor in good health. CDR3s include the opening cysteine and the closing phenylalanine or tryptophan. The D gene is left open where the match is weak.

j_call,v_call,d_call,cdr3_aa
TRBJ1-4,TRBV6-1,.,CASSEASGINEKLFF
TRBJ1-5,TRBV2,.,CASSQAGTLNQPQHF
TRBJ2-3,TRBV18,TRBD1,CASSPSTGALTDTQYF
TRBJ2-3,TRBV12-3/TRBV12-4,.,CASSSGVSSTDTQYF
TRBJ2-1,TRBV7-2,.,CASSLVIGSSYNEQFF
TRBJ2-5,TRBV6-5,.,CASSLSDRRETQYF
TRBJ2-3,TRBV5-1,TRBD2,CASSYSGGFLPDTQYF
TRBJ1-1,TRBV10-3,.,CAIRPGKGTNTEAFF
TRBJ2-1,TRBV7-3,TRBD2,CASSTAGTSGYNEQFF
TRBJ2-2,TRBV6-5,.,CASKGSTGKLFF
TRBJ2-1,TRBV7-2,.,CASSLDLGEQFF
TRBJ1-2,TRBV18,TRBD1,CASSTDRGQGYTF
TRBJ2-1,TRBV20-1,.,CSAGHRTPGVGNEQFF
TRBJ1-6,TRBV7-2,.,CASSLRGTRGVNSPLHF
TRBJ1-1,TRBV6-1,TRBD1,CASSGSGTAQSEAFF
TRBJ1-1,TRBV10-3,.,CAISDHAGTEAFF
TRBJ2-2,TRBV5-1,.,CASSLDTGELFF
TRBJ1-5,TRBV28,.,CASSLFGGGQPQHF
TRBJ2-1,TRBV9,.,CASSVNLGYNEQFF
TRBJ2-1,TRBV20-1,.,CSARARIGPLTYNEQFF
TRBJ2-3,TRBV7-2,.,CASSLSMADTQYF
TRBJ2-1,TRBV7-9,.,CASSSVIANYNEQIF
TRBJ2-3,TRBV20-1,.,CSARVGTNTDTQYF
TRBJ2-3,TRBV28,TRBD1,CASSLGTGGTWRTDTQYF
TRBJ2-5,TRBV5-1,.,CASSLAQGIGETQYF
TRBJ2-1,TRBV16,.,CASRAVKYNEQFF
TRBJ1-1,TRBV6-2/TRBV6-3,.,CASSYLREGTEAFF